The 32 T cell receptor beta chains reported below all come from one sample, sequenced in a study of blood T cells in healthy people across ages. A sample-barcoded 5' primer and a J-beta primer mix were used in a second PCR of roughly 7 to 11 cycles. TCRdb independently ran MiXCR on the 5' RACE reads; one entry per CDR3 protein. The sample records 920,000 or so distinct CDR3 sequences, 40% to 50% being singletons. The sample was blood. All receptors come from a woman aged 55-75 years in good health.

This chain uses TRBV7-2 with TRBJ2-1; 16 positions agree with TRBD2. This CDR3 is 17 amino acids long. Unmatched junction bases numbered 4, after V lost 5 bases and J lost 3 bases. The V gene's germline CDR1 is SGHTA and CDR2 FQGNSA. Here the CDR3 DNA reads TGTGCCAGCAGCATTGGGACTAGCGGGAGGGTCTACAATGAGCAGTTCTTC. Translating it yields CASSIGTSGRVYNEQFF.

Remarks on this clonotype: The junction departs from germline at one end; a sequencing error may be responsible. The CDR3 region has the DNA TGTTCCAGCAGTCGTAATAGCGGGGCGGGCTCCGAGCAGTACTTC. It yields the protein CSSSRNSGAGSEQYF. The V and J genes are TRBV12-3 or TRBV12-4 and TRBJ2-7; TRBD2 agrees at 8 bases. The CDR3 length is 15 residues.

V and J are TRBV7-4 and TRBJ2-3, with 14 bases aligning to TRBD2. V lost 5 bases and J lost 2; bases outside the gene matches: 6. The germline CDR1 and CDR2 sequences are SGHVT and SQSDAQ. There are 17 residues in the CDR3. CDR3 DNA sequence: TGTGCCAGCAGCCTAGGGGGACTAGCGGGAGTCACAGATACGCAGTATTTT. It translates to CASSLGGLAGVTDTQYF.

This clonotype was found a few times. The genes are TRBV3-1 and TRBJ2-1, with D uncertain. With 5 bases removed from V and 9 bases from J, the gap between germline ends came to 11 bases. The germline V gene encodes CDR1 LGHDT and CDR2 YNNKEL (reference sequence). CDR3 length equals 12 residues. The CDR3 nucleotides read TGTGCCAGCAGCACTTCTATGGGTGAGCAGTTCTTC. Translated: CASSTSMGEQFF.

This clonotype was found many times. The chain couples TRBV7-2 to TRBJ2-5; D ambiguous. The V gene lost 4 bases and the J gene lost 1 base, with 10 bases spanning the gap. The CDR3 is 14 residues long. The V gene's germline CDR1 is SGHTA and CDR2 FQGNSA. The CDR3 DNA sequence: TGTGCCAGCAGCTCCAACATCCTCCAAGAGACCCAGTACTTC. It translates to CASSSNILQETQYF.

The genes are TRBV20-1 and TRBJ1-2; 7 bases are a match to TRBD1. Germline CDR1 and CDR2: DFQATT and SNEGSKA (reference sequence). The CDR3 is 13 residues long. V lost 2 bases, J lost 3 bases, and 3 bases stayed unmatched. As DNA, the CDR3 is TGCAGTGCTAGACTCGGGACAGACTATGGCTACACCTTC. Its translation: CSARLGTDYGYTF.

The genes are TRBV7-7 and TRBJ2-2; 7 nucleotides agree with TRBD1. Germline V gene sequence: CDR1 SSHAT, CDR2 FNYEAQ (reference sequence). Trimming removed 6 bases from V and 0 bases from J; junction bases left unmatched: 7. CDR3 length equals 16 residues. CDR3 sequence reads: CASSDGTVANTGELFF. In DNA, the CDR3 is TGTGCCAGCAGTGACGGGACAGTCGCGAACACCGGGGAGCTGTTTTTT.

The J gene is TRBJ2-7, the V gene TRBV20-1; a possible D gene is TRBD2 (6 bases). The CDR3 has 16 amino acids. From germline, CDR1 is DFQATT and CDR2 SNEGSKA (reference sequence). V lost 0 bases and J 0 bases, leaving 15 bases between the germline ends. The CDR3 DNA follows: TGCAGTGCTAGAGATCTGTTCGGCGGGGTCTCCTACGAGCAGTACTTC. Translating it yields CSARDLFGGVSYEQYF.

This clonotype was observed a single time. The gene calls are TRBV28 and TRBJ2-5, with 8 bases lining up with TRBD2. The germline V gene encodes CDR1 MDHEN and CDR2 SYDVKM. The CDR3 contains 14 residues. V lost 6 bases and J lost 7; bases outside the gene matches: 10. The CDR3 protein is CASSTGGVGRTQYF. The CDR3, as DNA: TGTGCCAGCAGCACCGGGGGGGTGGGACGGACCCAGTACTTC.

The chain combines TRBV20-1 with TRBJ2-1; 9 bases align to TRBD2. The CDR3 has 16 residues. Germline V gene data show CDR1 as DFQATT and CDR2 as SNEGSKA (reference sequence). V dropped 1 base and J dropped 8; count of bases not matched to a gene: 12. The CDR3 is CSARVPPGLAGHEQFF. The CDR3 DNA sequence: TGCAGTGCTAGAGTTCCTCCGGGACTAGCTGGGCATGAGCAGTTCTTC.

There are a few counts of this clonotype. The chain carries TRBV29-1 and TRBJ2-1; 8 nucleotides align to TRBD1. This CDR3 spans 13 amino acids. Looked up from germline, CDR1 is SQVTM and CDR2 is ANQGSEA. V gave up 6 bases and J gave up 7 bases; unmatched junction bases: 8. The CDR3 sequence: CSVRGQGWNEQFF. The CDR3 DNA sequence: TGCAGCGTCCGTGGACAGGGTTGGAATGAGCAGTTCTTC.

CDR3 sequence (DNA): TGTGCCAGCCAAAGAACAGGGTATGGGGGTGGTGAGCAGTTCTTC. Its protein product is CASQRTGYGGGEQFF. The chain is built from TRBV6-5 and TRBJ2-1, with a weak D call TRBD1 (6 bases). CDR1 is MNHEY, CDR2 SVGAGI, per germline. There are 15 residues in the CDR3. V lost 8 bases to trimming and J lost 9 bases, with 23 bases between them.

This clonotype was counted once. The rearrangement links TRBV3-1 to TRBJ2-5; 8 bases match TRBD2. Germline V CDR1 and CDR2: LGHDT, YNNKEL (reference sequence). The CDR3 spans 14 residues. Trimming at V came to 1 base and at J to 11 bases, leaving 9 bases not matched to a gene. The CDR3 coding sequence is TGTGCCAGCAGCCAAGTCGGGACTAGTGAAGAGCAGTACTTC. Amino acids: CASSQVGTSEEQYF.

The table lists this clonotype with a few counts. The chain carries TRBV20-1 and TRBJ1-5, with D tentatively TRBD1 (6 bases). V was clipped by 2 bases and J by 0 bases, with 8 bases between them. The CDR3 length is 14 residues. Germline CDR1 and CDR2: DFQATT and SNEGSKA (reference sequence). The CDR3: CSARNRDSNQPQHF. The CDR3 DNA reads TGCAGTGCTAGAAACAGGGATAGCAATCAGCCCCAGCATTTT.

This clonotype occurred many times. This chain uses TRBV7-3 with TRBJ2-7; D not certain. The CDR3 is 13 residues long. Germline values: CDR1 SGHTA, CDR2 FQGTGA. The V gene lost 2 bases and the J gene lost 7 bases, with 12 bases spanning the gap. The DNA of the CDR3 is TGTGCCAGCAGCTTAGAACTTCCGGGTGAGCAGTACTTC. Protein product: CASSLELPGEQYF.

CDR3 loop: CASGYSAWEQFF. The CDR3 nucleotides read TGTGCCAGCGGATATTCGGCGTGGGAGCAGTTCTTC. The V call is TRBV12-3 or TRBV12-4, the J call TRBJ2-1; D unresolved. The CDR3 is 12 residues long. Trimming removed 8 bases from V and 10 bases from J, with 15 bases in between.

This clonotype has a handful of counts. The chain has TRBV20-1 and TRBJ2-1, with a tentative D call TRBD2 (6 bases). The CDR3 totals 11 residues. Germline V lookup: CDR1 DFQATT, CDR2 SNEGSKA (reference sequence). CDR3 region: CRGGGDNEQFF. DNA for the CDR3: TGCAGGGGAGGCGGAGACAATGAGCAGTTCTTC.

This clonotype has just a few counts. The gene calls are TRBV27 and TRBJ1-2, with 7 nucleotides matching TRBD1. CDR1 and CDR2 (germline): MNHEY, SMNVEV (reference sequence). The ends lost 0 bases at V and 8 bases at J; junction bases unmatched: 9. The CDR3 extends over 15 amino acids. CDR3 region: CASSLSDRESLGYTF. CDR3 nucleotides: TGTGCCAGCAGTTTATCCGACAGGGAGTCACTGGGCTACACCTTC.

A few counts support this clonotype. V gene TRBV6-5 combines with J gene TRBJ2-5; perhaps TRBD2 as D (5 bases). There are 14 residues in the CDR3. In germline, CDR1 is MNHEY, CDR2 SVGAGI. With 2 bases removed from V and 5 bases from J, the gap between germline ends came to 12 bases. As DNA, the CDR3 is TGTGCCAGCAGTTACGGCGGGCAACGTGAGACCCAGTACTTC. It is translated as CASSYGGQRETQYF.

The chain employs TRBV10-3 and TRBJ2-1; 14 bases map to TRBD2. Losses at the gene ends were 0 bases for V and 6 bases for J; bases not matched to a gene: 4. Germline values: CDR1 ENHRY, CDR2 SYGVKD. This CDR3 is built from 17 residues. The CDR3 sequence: CAISESTSGRVGNEQFF. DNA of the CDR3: TGTGCCATCAGTGAGTCGACTAGCGGGAGGGTCGGCAATGAGCAGTTCTTC.

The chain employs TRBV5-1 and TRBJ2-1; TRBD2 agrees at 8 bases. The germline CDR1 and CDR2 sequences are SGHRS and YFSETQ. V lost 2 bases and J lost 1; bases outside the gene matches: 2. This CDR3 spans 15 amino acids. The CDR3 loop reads CASSFIAGSYNEQFF. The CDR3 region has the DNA TGCGCCAGCAGCTTTATAGCGGGGTCCTACAATGAGCAGTTCTTC.

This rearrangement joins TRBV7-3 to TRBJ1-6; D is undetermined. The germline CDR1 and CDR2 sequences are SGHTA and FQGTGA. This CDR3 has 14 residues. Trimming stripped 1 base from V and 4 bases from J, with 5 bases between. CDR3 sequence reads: CASSLKQYNSPLHF. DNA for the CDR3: TGTGCCAGCAGCTTAAAACAGTATAATTCACCCCTCCACTTT.

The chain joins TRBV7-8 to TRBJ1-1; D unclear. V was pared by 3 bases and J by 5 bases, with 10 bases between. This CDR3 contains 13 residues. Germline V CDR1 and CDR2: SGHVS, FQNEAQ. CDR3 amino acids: CASSFALETEAFF. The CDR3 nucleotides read TGTGCCAGCAGCTTCGCCCTAGAGACTGAAGCTTTCTTT.

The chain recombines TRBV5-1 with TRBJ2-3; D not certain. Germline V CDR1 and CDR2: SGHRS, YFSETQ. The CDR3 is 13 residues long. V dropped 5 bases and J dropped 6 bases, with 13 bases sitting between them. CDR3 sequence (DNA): TGCGCCAGCAGTCCCGTTGGTGGGGATACGCAGTATTTT. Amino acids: CASSPVGGDTQYF.

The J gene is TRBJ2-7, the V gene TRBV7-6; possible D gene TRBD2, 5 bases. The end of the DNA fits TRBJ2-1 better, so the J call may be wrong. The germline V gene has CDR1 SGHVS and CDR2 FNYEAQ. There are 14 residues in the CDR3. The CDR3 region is CASSFRGRYNEQFF. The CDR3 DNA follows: TGTGCCAGCAGCTTTAGAGGGAGATACAATGAGCAGTTCTTC.

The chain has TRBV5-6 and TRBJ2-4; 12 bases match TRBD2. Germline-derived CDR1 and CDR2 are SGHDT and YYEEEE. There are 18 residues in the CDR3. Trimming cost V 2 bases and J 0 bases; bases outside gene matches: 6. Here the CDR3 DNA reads TGTGCCAGCAGCTTCAGGACTAGCGGGGACCTAGCCAAAAACATTCAGTACTTC. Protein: CASSFRTSGDLAKNIQYF.

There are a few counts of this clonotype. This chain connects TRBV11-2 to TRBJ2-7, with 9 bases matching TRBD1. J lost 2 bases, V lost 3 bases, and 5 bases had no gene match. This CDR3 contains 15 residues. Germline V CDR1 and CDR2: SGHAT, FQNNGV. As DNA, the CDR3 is TGTGCCAGCAGCTTCGGACAGGGGAGCACCTACGAGCAGTACTTC. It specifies CASSFGQGSTYEQYF.

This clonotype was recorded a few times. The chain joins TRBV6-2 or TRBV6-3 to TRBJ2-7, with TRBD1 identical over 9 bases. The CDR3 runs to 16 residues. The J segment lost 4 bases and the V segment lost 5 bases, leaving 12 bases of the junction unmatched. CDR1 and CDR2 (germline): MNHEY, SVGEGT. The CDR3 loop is CASSQRSGTGKYEQYF. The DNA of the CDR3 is TGTGCCAGCAGTCAAAGGTCCGGGACAGGGAAATACGAGCAGTACTTC.

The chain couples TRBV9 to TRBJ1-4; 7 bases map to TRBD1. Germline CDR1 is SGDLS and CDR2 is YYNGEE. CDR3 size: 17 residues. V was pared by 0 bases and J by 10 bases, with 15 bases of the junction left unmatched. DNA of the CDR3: TGTGCCAGCAGCGTAGTATGGGGGCAGGGGGAGGGGGGAAAACTGTTTTTT. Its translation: CASSVVWGQGEGGKLFF.

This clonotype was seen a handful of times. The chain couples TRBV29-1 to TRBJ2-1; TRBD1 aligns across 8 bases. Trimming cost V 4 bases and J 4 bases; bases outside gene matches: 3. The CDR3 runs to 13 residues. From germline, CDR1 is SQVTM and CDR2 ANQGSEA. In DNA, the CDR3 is TGCAGCGTTGTCCAGGGGGCGTACAATGAGCAGTTCTTC. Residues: CSVVQGAYNEQFF.

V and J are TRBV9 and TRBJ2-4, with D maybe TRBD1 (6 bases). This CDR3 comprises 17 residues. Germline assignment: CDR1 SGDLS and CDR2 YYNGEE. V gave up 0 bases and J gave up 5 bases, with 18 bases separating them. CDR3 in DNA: TGTGCCAGCAGCGTAGGTGATCCAGGGGTTAGTCAAAACATTCAGTACTTC. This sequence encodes CASSVGDPGVSQNIQYF.

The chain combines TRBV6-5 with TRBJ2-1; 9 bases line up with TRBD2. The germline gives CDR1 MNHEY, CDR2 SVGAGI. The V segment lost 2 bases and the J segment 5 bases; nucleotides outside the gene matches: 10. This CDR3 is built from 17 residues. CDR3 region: CASSYTRAGGGNNEQFF. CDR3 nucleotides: TGTGCCAGCAGTTACACCAGAGCGGGAGGCGGCAACAATGAGCAGTTCTTC.